This T cell receptor (beta chain) was profiled in a study of neurological immune-mediated disorders (dated by TCRdb to the late 2010s). A note on the overall study: Of the roughly 34 multiple sclerosis patients, about 30 had relapsing-remitting MS and 3 had secondary progressive MS. Using UMI-based sequencing, the study compared peripheral blood TCR-beta repertoires from patients with HTLV-I-associated myelopathy (HAM/TSP), patients with multiple sclerosis, and healthy controls. The cohort included about 70 subjects: 14 with HAM/TSP, about 34 with multiple sclerosis, and 20 or so healthy controls. The roughly 99 TCR-beta libraries covered PBMC samples along with longitudinal samples, technical triplicates, and paired sorted CD4+ and CD8+ T-cell subsets.

This clonotype was seen at least ten times. Its specific antigen is unknown. The record has no base qualities; no much larger clone is one base away. A distance of 17 bases separates the germline ends of V and J, which lose 2 bases and 7 bases respectively. The germline V gene specifies KGHSH as CDR1 and LQKENI as CDR2. The CDR3 covers 16 residues, taking in both the cysteine and the phenylalanine. Just CDR3 DNA is preserved here, 48 bases in frame from base 1. Broad study findings and their caveats: No identical CDR3 amino acid sequences were found to be shared among expanded clones across subjects, suggesting that TCR-beta repertoires were private in all groups. TCR clonal expansion was greatest in HAM/TSP patients and smallest in MS patients, who ranked below even healthy controls. Repertoires from 18 of 34 MS patients were grouped by phylogenetic analysis into a cluster of related CDR3 sequences, suggesting a possible repertoire-level signature. The MS cluster showed no association with clinical or MRI features, and the authors stated that larger cohorts are needed.

To synthesize cDNA, template-switch 5'RACE was performed with a primer carrying a 10-nucleotide random unique molecular identifier so that each TCR transcript was tagged. Over 190 million TCR-beta sequences, covering 15-18 subjects, were produced in each sequencing run. Total RNA was extracted with the RNeasy kit. The KAPA Real-time Library Amplification kit was used to amplify TCR-beta VDJ regions with primers targeting the TCR constant region and the 5'RACE anchor. Sample indexes and Illumina adaptors were added in a first PCR, after which library yield was increased in a second PCR. After Ampure bead purification, the TCR product of roughly 650 bp was size-selected on a 2% E-gel SizeSelection system. Before pooling, library quality was assessed on a Bioanalyzer, concentration was determined with Qubit, and library quantification was performed with the Kapa Library Quantification kit. An Illumina HiSeq 2500 was used to sequence the libraries paired-end at 2 x 150 bp. To increase sequence diversity, roughly 25-31% phiX was spiked into each library pool. On the study's bioinformatics: The quality-filtered reads were processed with the UMI-based MiGEC pipeline, whose error correction step removed more than 80% of the raw TCR sequences. IMGT germline references were used for aligning VDJ genes, and each clonotype was defined as a unique CDR3 amino acid sequence together with its V-J genes. Clonal expansion, Shannon diversity and CDR3 relatedness (CalcPairwiseDistances, ClusterSamples) were evaluated with VDJtools, and phylogenetic trees were built with CLCbio workbench. Expanded clones were defined as having at least 8 unique UMIs, based on coefficient-of-variation modelling across technical triplicates. Through fastp at Q25 and MiXCR, TCRdb rebuilt clones from the public reads, retaining in-frame beta chains. For every CDR3 protein sequence, its rows merge into one entry that carries the most common genes and DNA. The V and J calls reflect TCRdb's pipeline rather than the authors' work. This sample lists tens of thousands of distinct CDR3 sequences; under 4.5% were detected once. Approximately 3% of the sample goes to the ten largest clones.

Unsorted PBMC libraries were generated from 2 million PBMCs stored in RNAlater at -80 °C until RNA extraction. The multiple sclerosis patients were enrolled in a US clinical protocol that evaluated disease progression with magnetic resonance imaging. Peripheral blood underwent Ficoll-Hypaque density gradient centrifugation to isolate PBMCs, which were then cryopreserved in liquid nitrogen. The sequenced sample consisted of PBMCs. The sequence links TRBV18 to TRBJ2-2, with the D call perhaps TRBD1 or TRBD2, as 5 bases match in each case. This receptor was identified in a woman in her 50s with multiple sclerosis. The DNA reads TGTGCCAGCTCACCAGGGACCGCCGGAAACTTCGGGGAGCTGTTTTTT. The resulting protein is CASSPGTAGNFGELFF.